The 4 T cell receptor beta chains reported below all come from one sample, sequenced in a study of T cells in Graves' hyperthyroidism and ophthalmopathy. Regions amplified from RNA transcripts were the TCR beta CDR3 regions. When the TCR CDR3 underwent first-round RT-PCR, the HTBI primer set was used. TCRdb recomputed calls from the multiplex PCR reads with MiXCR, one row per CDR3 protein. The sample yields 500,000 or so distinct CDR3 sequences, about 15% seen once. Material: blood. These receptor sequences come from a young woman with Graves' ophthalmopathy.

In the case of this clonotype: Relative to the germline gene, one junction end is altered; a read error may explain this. The CDR3 nucleotides are TGTGCCGGCTCACCCGGCCCAGGGAACGACCAGCCCCAGCATTTT. Protein product: CAGSPGPGNDQPQHF. The chain has TRBV18 and TRBJ1-5; the D gene is possibly TRBD1 (5 bases). The CDR3 totals 15 residues. Looked up from germline, CDR1 is KGHSH and CDR2 is LQKENI.

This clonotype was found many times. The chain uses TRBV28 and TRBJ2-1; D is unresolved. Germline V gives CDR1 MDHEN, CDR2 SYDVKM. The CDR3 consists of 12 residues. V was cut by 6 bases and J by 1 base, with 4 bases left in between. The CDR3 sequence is CASRASYNEQFF. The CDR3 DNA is TGTGCCAGCAGGGCTTCCTACAATGAGCAGTTCTTC.

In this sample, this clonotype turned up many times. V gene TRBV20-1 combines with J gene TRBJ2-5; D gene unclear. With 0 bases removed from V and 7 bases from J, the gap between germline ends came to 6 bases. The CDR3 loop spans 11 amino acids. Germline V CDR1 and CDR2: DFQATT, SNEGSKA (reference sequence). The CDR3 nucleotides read TGCAGTGCTAGAGAGGGCCCGACCCAGTACTTC. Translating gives CSAREGPTQYF.

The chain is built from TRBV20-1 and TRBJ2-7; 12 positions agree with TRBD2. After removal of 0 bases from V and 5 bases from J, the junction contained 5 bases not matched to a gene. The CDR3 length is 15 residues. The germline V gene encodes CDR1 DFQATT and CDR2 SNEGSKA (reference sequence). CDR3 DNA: TGCAGTGCTAGAGATCGCCTAGCGGGAGGGCACGAGCAGTACTTC. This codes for CSARDRLAGGHEQYF.